This T cell receptor (beta chain) was sequenced for a study of PD-1 blockade in mismatch repair-deficient tumors. Every patient had mismatch repair deficiency by PCR or immunohistochemistry. TCRs were sequenced from three patients responding to pembrolizumab. The table came from immunoSEQ multiplex PCR; TCRdb's copy has only in-frame clones and leaves some out. The table has approximately 120,000 clones, 86% seen once. CDR3 length: 14 residues. The clonotype originates from an adult with mismatch repair-deficient cancer. The sample here was peripheral blood, taken 44 weeks after starting pembrolizumab. The chain uses TRBV21-1 and TRBJ1-1; TRBD1, the table's D call, lacks a check against the DNA. TRBV21-1 counts as a pseudogene. For the CDR3, the DNA is TGTGCCAGCAGCAAAGCGCTCAGGGACACTGAAGCTTTCTTT. Its protein product is CASSKALRDTEAFF.